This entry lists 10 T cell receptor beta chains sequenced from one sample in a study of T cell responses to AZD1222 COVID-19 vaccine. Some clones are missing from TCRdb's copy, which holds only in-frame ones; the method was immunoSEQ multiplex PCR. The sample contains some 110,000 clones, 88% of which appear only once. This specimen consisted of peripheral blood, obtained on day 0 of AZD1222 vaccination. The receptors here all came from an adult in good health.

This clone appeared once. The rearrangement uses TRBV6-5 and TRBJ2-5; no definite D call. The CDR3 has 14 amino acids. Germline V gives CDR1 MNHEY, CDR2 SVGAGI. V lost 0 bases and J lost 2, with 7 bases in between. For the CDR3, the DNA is TGTGCCAGCAGTTACTCGATAGTACAAGAGACCCAGTACTTC. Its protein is CASSYSIVQETQYF.

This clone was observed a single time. For the CDR3, the DNA is TGTGCCACCAGTGATGCCGGGACAAGTTCCTACAATGAGCAGTTCTTC. Translation gives CATSDAGTSSYNEQFF. The chain is built from TRBV24-1 and TRBJ2-1; tentatively, D is TRBD1 (6 bases). The length of the CDR3 is 16 residues. Germline values: CDR1 KGHDR, CDR2 SFDVKD. V was pared by 3 bases and J by 1 base, with 12 bases between.

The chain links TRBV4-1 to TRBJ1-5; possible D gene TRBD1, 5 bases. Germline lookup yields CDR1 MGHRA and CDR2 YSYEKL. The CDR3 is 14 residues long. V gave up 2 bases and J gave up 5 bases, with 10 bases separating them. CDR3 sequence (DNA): TGCGCCAGCAGCCAAATCGAAGGGGATCAGCCCCAGCATTTT. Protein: CASSQIEGDQPQHF.

The CDR3 protein is CASSFRLAGGGEQFF. In DNA form, the CDR3 reads TGCGCCAGCAGCTTCCGGCTAGCGGGAGGGGGAGAGCAGTTCTTC. V gene TRBV5-1 combines with J gene TRBJ2-1, with 12 bases fitting TRBD2. Looked up from germline, CDR1 is SGHRS and CDR2 is YFSETQ. V shed 2 bases, J shed 10 bases, and the junction held 7 bases outside the gene matches. The CDR3 is 15 amino acids. Together with reference TRBV5-1 and TRBJ2-1, the CDR3 gives the full variable domain: KAGVTQTPRYLIKTRGQQVTLSCSPISGHRSVSWYQQTPGQGLQFLFEYFSETQRNKGNFPGRFSGRQFSNSRSEMNVSTLELGDSALYLCASSFRLAGGGEQFFGPGTRLTVL.

This chain's CDR3 is CASSRQGARGNEQFF. The CDR3 DNA follows: TGTGCCAGCAGTCGACAGGGGGCACGGGGCAATGAGCAGTTCTTC. The V gene is TRBV6-6, the J gene TRBJ2-1; 10 bases match TRBD1. This CDR3 contains 15 residues. The V segment lost 5 bases and the J segment 6 bases; nucleotides outside the gene matches: 7. From germline, CDR1 is MNHNY and CDR2 SVGAGI (reference sequence).

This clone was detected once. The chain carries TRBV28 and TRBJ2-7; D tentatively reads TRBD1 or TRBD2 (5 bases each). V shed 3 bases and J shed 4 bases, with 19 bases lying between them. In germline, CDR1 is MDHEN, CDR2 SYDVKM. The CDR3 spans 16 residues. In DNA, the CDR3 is TGTGCCAGCAGTTTTCTCGGGGCGGCGTATCCGTACGAGCAGTACTTC. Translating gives CASSFLGAAYPYEQYF.

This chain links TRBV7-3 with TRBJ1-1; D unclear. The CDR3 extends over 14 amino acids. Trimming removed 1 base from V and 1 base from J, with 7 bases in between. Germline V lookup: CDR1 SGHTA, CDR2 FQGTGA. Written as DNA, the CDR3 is TGTGCCAGCAGCTTAAACCCAGGGAACACTGAAGCTTTCTTT. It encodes CASSLNPGNTEAFF.

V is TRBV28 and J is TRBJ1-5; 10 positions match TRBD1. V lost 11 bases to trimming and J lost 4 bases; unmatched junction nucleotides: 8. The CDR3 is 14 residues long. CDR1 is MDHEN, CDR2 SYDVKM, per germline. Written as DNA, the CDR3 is TGTGCCGGAGGACAGGGGGTGGTTAATCAGCCCCAGCATTTT. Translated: CAGGQGVVNQPQHF.

The CDR3: CASSPGTGTYEQYF. The CDR3 DNA reads as TGTGCCAGCAGCCCCGGGACAGGAACCTACGAGCAGTACTTC. The gene calls are TRBV5-6 and TRBJ2-7; 8 bases map to TRBD1. Germline V CDR1 and CDR2: SGHDT, YYEEEE. CDR3 length: 14 amino acids. V lost 4 bases to trimming and J lost 2 bases; unmatched junction nucleotides: 5.

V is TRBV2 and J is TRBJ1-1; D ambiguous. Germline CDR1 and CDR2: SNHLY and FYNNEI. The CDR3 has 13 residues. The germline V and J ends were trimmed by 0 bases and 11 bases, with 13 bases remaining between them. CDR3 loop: CASSEAPRRLAFF. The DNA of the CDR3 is TGTGCCAGCAGTGAAGCACCCCGGAGGTTGGCTTTCTTT.